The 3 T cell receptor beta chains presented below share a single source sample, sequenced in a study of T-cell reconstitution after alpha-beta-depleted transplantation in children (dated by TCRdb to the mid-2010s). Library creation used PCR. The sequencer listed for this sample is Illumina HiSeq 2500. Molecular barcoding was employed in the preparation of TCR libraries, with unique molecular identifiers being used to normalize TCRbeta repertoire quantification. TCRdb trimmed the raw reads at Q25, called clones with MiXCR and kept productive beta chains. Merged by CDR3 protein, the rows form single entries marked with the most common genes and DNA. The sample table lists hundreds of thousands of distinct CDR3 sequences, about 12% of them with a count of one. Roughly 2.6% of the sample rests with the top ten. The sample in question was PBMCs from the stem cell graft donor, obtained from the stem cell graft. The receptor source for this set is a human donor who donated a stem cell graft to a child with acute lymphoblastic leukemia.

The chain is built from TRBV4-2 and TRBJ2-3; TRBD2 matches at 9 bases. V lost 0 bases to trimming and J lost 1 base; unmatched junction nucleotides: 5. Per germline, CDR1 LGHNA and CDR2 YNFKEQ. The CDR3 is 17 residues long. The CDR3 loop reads CASSQDPRGGGTDTQYF. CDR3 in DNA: TGTGCCAGCAGCCAAGATCCGCGCGGGGGGGGCACAGATACGCAGTATTTT.

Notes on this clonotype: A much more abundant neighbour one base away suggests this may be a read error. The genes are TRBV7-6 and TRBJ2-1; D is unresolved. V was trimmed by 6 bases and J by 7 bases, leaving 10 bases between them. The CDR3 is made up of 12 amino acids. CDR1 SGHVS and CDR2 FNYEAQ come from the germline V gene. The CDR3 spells CASRFIKNEQFF. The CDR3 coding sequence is TGTGCCAGCAGATTTATAAAAAATGAGCAGTTCTTC.

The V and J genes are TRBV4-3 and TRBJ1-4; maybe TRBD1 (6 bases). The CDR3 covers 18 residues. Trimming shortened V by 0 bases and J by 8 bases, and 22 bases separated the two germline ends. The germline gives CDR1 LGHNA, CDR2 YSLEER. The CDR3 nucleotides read TGCGCCAGCAGCCAAGAATCGGGGGCGCTTCCTCTTCAGGAAAAACTGTTTTTT. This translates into CASSQESGALPLQEKLFF.